The 25 T cell receptor beta chains reported below all come from one sample, sequenced in a study of neurological immune-mediated disorders. MiXCR, run by TCRdb on the 5' RACE reads, gives a single entry per CDR3 protein. This table holds 95,000 or so distinct CDR3 sequences, 3% to 4% found once. The source material was PBMCs. Receptors originate from a woman aged 18-29 years with multiple sclerosis.

This clonotype was found a few times. CDR3 in DNA: TGTGCCAGCAGCCGTGGACCGGGGTACACTGAAGCTTTCTTT. The encoded protein is CASSRGPGYTEAFF. This sequence joins TRBV7-3 and TRBJ1-1; D uncertain. Germline V CDR1 and CDR2: SGHTA, FQGTGA. Trimming pared 5 bases from V and 3 bases from J, leaving 13 bases between. The CDR3 sequence is 14 residues long.

This clonotype was detected ten times or more. The rearrangement links TRBV30 to TRBJ1-5; tentative D call: TRBD1 (6 bases). V lost 2 bases to trimming and J lost 3 bases, with 8 bases between them. CDR3 length: 13 amino acids. Germline values: CDR1 GTSNPN, CDR2 SVGIG (reference sequence). CDR3: CAWSSGDNQPQHF. The CDR3 DNA reads as TGTGCCTGGAGTTCAGGGGACAATCAGCCCCAGCATTTT.

This clonotype showed up many times. This sequence joins TRBV7-9 and TRBJ2-3; no reliable D call. The CDR3 totals 15 residues. Germline CDR1 reads SEHNR; CDR2 reads FQNEAQ (reference sequence). V was trimmed by 5 bases and J by 0 bases, leaving 12 bases between them. The DNA of the CDR3 is TGTGCCAGCAGCCGGCGAGCAGATAGCACAGATACGCAGTATTTT. It yields the protein CASSRRADSTDTQYF.

This clonotype was seen ten or more times. The V gene is TRBV24-1, the J gene TRBJ2-5, with TRBD1 as a possible D gene (6 bases). The V end lost 4 bases, the J end lost 2 bases, and 13 bases lay between the germline ends. The CDR3 length is 15 residues. Germline CDR1 KGHDR, CDR2 SFDVKD. The CDR3 nucleotides are TGTGCCACCAGTGACACGACAGGAGCACAAGAGACCCAGTACTTC. This codes for CATSDTTGAQETQYF.

This clonotype was observed at least ten times. This sequence joins TRBV11-1 and TRBJ2-3; D is possibly TRBD2 (6 bases). CDR1 is SGHAT, CDR2 FQDESV, per germline (reference sequence). The CDR3 totals 16 residues. V was trimmed by 7 bases and J by 4 bases, leaving 21 bases between them. The CDR3 sequence is CASTSVLAGKADTQYF. The CDR3 region has the DNA TGTGCCAGCACATCCGTTTTGGCGGGAAAGGCAGATACGCAGTATTTT.

This clonotype appeared many times. V usage is TRBV12-3 or TRBV12-4 and J usage is TRBJ2-7, with TRBD2 matching 9 bases. The CDR3 extends over 15 amino acids. V trimming: 3 bases; J trimming: 2 bases; junction bases outside the gene matches: 5. CDR3 nucleotides: TGTGCCAGCAGTTTGGGACTAGCTCCGACCTACGAGCAGTACTTC. This translates into CASSLGLAPTYEQYF.

This clonotype has a handful of counts. As the CDR3 is not closed by the conserved phenylalanine or tryptophan, this likely results from a read error. The chain recombines TRBV12-3 or TRBV12-4 with TRBJ2-7; the D gene is possibly TRBD2 (7 bases). CDR3 size: 16 residues. V was trimmed by 1 base and J by 0 bases, leaving 13 bases between them. CDR3 in DNA: TGTGCCAGCAGTTTAGAAGGGGGGGGAAGCTCCTACGAGCAGTACATC. It codes for CASSLEGGGSSYEQYI.

In its sample, this clonotype was seen many times. The chain couples TRBV11-2 to TRBJ2-1; possibly TRBD1 for D (6 bases). The V end was cut by 4 bases, the J end by 6 bases, with 10 bases between. This CDR3 region has 13 residues. The germline V gene encodes CDR1 SGHAT and CDR2 FQNNGV. CDR3 nucleotide sequence: TGTGCCAGCAGCTCTCGACAGGCCAATGAGCAGTTCTTC. Residues: CASSSRQANEQFF. Based on the CDR3 plus reference TRBV11-2 and TRBJ2-1, the full variable domain is EAGVAQSPRYKIIEKRQSVAFWCNPISGHATLYWYQQILGQGPKLLIQFQNNGVVDDSQLPKDRFSAERLKGVDSTLKIQPAKLEDSAVYLCASSSRQANEQFFGPGTRLTVL.

This clonotype was picked up many times. The chain uses TRBV4-1 and TRBJ2-7, with D perhaps TRBD2 (6 bases). Germline-derived CDR1 and CDR2 are MGHRA and YSYEKL. Trimming removed 2 bases from V and 3 bases from J, with 11 bases in between. This CDR3 is built from 14 residues. In DNA form, the CDR3 reads TGCGCCAGCAGCCAAAACGGGGGATACTACGAGCAGTACTTC. Protein sequence: CASSQNGGYYEQYF.

This clonotype was detected many times. This rearrangement joins TRBV2 to TRBJ2-1; TRBD2 agrees at 13 bases. The V and J ends lost 2 bases and 6 bases, in that order; junction bases with no gene match: 4. The CDR3 has 16 residues. CDR1 and CDR2 (germline): SNHLY, FYNNEI. DNA for the CDR3: TGTGCCAGCAGTGAAATGGGACTAGCGGGGTTCAATGAGCAGTTCTTC. Its protein is CASSEMGLAGFNEQFF.

This clonotype was seen ten or more times. The gene calls are TRBV20-1 and TRBJ2-7, with D perhaps matching TRBD2 (6 bases). This CDR3 is 15 amino acids long. Between the trimmed V and J ends, which lost 0 bases and 2 bases, there was a span of 14 bases. Germline values: CDR1 DFQATT, CDR2 SNEGSKA (reference sequence). As DNA, the CDR3 is TGCAGTGCTAGAGATTCCGGGGGTACTCCCTACGAGCAGTACTTC. It yields the protein CSARDSGGTPYEQYF.

This clonotype was observed at least ten times. V gene TRBV5-1 combines with J gene TRBJ1-3, with D possibly TRBD1 on 5 matching bases. Germline V CDR1 and CDR2: SGHRS, YFSETQ. Trimming removed 8 bases at V and 2 bases at J, with 17 bases between. The CDR3 runs 15 residues. Here the CDR3 reads CASSIEGSAGNTIYF. CDR3 nucleotide sequence: TGCGCCAGTTCAATCGAGGGGTCGGCTGGAAACACCATATATTTT.

This clonotype was seen at least ten times. This sequence joins TRBV5-5 and TRBJ2-1; 7 bases map to TRBD2. Germline V lookup: CDR1 SGHKS, CDR2 YYEKEE (reference sequence). Trimming took 1 base from V and 8 from J; bases not matched to a gene: 18. This CDR3 spans 18 amino acids. The DNA for the CDR3 is TGTGCCAGCAGCTTGATGGCTAGCGGTCTACCACCACGGGATGAGCAGTTCTTC. It yields the protein CASSLMASGLPPRDEQFF.

This chain joins TRBV3-1 and TRBJ2-7; weak D call: TRBD1 (5 bases). The V end was cut by 0 bases, the J end by 3 bases, with 12 bases between. The length of the CDR3 is 15 residues. CDR1 is LGHDT, CDR2 YNNKEL, per germline (reference sequence). The CDR3 DNA is TGTGCCAGCAGCCAAGAGAGCGCGACAGTCTACGAGCAGTACTTC. Its protein is CASSQESATVYEQYF.

This clonotype was seen more than once but under ten times. The chain combines TRBV3-1 with TRBJ2-7; D remains unclear. CDR1 LGHDT and CDR2 YNNKEL come from the germline V gene (reference sequence). The CDR3 contains 15 residues. The V gene lost 0 bases and the J gene lost 0 bases, with 9 bases spanning the gap. CDR3 amino acids: CASSQDWATSYEQYF. In nucleotides, the CDR3 is TGTGCCAGCAGCCAAGATTGGGCCACCTCCTACGAGCAGTACTTC.

This clonotype was detected ten times or more. The chain links TRBV5-1 to TRBJ2-7; 11 bases are shared with TRBD2. Losses at the gene ends were 5 bases for V and 2 bases for J; bases not matched to a gene: 3. CDR3 size: 14 residues. Germline V gene lookup returns CDR1 SGHRS and CDR2 YFSETQ. CDR3 DNA sequence: TGCGCCAGCAGTAAGACTAGCGGGGCCTACGAGCAGTACTTC. It encodes CASSKTSGAYEQYF.

This clonotype was recorded many times. The chain has TRBV4-1 and TRBJ2-5; 7 bases match TRBD1. V shed 3 bases, J shed 0 bases, and the junction held 4 bases outside the gene matches. Per germline, CDR1 MGHRA and CDR2 YSYEKL. This CDR3 contains 15 residues. The CDR3 is CASSQQTGDQETQYF. The CDR3 bases are TGCGCCAGCAGCCAGCAAACAGGGGACCAAGAGACCCAGTACTTC.

This clonotype was recorded at least ten times. The chain couples TRBV20-1 to TRBJ2-7; D assignment may be TRBD1 or TRBD2 (5 bases each). Germline CDR1 and CDR2: DFQATT and SNEGSKA (reference sequence). The CDR3 has 12 amino acids. V lost 5 bases and J 1 base, leaving 9 bases between the germline ends. Here the CDR3 reads CSARGGSYEQYF. The DNA of the CDR3 is TGCAGTGCTCGGGGCGGATCCTACGAGCAGTACTTC.

This clonotype occurred many times. This chain connects TRBV29-1 to TRBJ2-7, with D uncertain. V was pared by 4 bases and J by 1 base, with 8 bases between. CDR1 and CDR2 from the germline V gene are SQVTM and ANQGSEA. This CDR3 has 12 residues. Written as DNA, the CDR3 is TGCAGCGTTGTTGCCCAGTCCTACGAGCAGTACTTC. This codes for CSVVAQSYEQYF.

This clonotype was seen repeatedly, ten times or more. The gene calls are TRBV18 and TRBJ1-3; TRBD1 matches 8 bases. From germline, CDR1 is KGHSH and CDR2 LQKENI. CDR3 length equals 15 residues. Trimming took 8 bases from V and 0 from J; bases not matched to a gene: 6. The CDR3 DNA is TGTGCCAGCACAAGACAGGGGCACTCTGGAAACACCATATATTTT. Translation gives CASTRQGHSGNTIYF.

This clonotype appeared many times. The J gene is TRBJ2-1, the V gene TRBV18, with D unclear. Germline assignment: CDR1 KGHSH and CDR2 LQKENI. There are 11 residues in the CDR3. Trimming left V 3 bases short and J 13 bases short, with 10 bases between. The chain's CDR3 is CASSPDGGQFF. The CDR3 DNA follows: TGTGCCAGCTCACCCGACGGTGGCCAGTTCTTC.

This clonotype was recorded at least ten times. The chain recombines TRBV7-2 with TRBJ2-7; a weak D match, TRBD2 (6 bases). The CDR3 spans 13 residues. CDR1 SGHTA and CDR2 FQGNSA come from the germline V gene. V shed 0 bases and J shed 6 bases, with 9 bases lying between them. In nucleotides, the CDR3 is TGTGCCAGCAGCTTAGCGGAGGGTAGCGAGCAGTACTTC. Its protein is CASSLAEGSEQYF.

The table lists this clonotype with many counts. The J gene is TRBJ2-1, the V gene TRBV20-1; 7 bases align to TRBD1. The germline CDR1 and CDR2 sequences are DFQATT and SNEGSKA (reference sequence). The CDR3 length is 13 residues. V trimming: 6 bases; J trimming: 3 bases; junction bases outside the gene matches: 5. The DNA of the CDR3 is TGCAGTGCGGGGCCAGGGGGCTACAATGAGCAGTTCTTC. Encoded protein: CSAGPGGYNEQFF.

This clonotype was detected many times. This chain joins TRBV16 and TRBJ1-2; 8 bases align to TRBD1. CDR1 and CDR2 (germline): KGHSY, FQNENV. V was clipped by 2 bases and J by 3 bases; unmatched bases: 5. This CDR3 is built from 15 residues. CDR3 protein: CASSQGTGRYYGYTF. The CDR3 DNA reads as TGTGCCAGCAGCCAAGGGACAGGTCGTTACTATGGCTACACCTTC.

This clonotype was observed at least ten times. The chain couples TRBV6-6 to TRBJ2-5; D is perhaps TRBD2 (7 bases). V shed 4 bases and J shed 5 bases, with 20 bases lying between them. The CDR3 extends over 16 amino acids. Germline V gene data show CDR1 as MNHNY and CDR2 as SVGAGI (reference sequence). The CDR3 here is CASSSLPAGAGETQYF. CDR3 bases: TGTGCCAGCAGTTCTCTCCCCGCGGGGGCCGGGGAGACCCAGTACTTC.